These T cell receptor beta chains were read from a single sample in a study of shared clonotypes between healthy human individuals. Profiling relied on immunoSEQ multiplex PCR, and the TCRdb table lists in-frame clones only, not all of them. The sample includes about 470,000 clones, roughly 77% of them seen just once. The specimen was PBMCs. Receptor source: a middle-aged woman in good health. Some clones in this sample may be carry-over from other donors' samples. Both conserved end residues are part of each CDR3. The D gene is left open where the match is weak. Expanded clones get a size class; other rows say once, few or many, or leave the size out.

CDR3 DNA: TGTGCCAGCAGTACACAAGAGAGCTCCTACAATGAGCAGTTCTTC
CDR3 protein: CASSTQESSYNEQFF
D gene: -
V gene: TRBV27
J gene: TRBJ2-1
CDR3 length: 15
clone size: -

CDR3 DNA: TGTGCCAGCAGACCAGACAGGGGGGGAGGCTACGAGCAGTACTTC
CDR3 protein: CASRPDRGGGYEQYF
D gene: TRBD1
V gene: TRBV6-6
J gene: TRBJ2-7
CDR3 length: 15
clone size: -

CDR3 DNA: TGTGCCAGCAGCTTAGAGGGGTGGCACACCGGGGAGCTGTTTTTT
CDR3 protein: CASSLEGWHTGELFF
D gene: -
V gene: TRBV7-9
J gene: TRBJ2-2
CDR3 length: 15
clone size: -

CDR3 DNA: TGTGCCAGCAGCTTAGAAGGAAAGAGCACAGATACGCAGTATTTT
CDR3 protein: CASSLEGKSTDTQYF
D gene: -
V gene: TRBV7-9
J gene: TRBJ2-3
CDR3 length: 15
clone size: -

CDR3 DNA: TGTGCCAGCAGCCCAGACCACTCTGGAAACACCATATATTTT
CDR3 protein: CASSPDHSGNTIYF
D gene: -
V gene: TRBV6-5
J gene: TRBJ1-3
CDR3 length: 14
clone size: -

CDR3 DNA: TGTGCCAGCAGCTTGGTTTCCTCCTACGAGCAGTACTTC
CDR3 protein: CASSLVSSYEQYF
D gene: -
V gene: TRBV7-2
J gene: TRBJ2-7
CDR3 length: 13
clone size: -

CDR3 DNA: TGTGCCAGCAGTTTCGGGGACAGGGCCACCTACGAGCAGTACTTC
CDR3 protein: CASSFGDRATYEQYF
D gene: TRBD1
V gene: TRBV7-9
J gene: TRBJ2-7
CDR3 length: 15
clone size: -

CDR3 DNA: TGTGCCACCAGCAGAGGAAGCGGGAGGCTATACAATGAGCAGTTCTTC
CDR3 protein: CATSRGSGRLYNEQFF
D gene: TRBD2
V gene: TRBV15
J gene: TRBJ2-1
CDR3 length: 16
clone size: -

CDR3 DNA: TGTGCCAGCAGCCTCACCGGGACAGGGGGATTTAGCACAGATACGCAGTATTTT
CDR3 protein: CASSLTGTGGFSTDTQYF
D gene: TRBD1
V gene: TRBV11-2
J gene: TRBJ2-3
CDR3 length: 18
clone size: -

CDR3 DNA: TGTGCCACCAGCAGAGATCCAGGGCCCCAAGAGACCCAGTACTTC
CDR3 protein: CATSRDPGPQETQYF
D gene: -
V gene: TRBV15
J gene: TRBJ2-5
CDR3 length: 15
clone size: -

CDR3 DNA: TGTGCCAGCAGTCCCCTAGCGACAGGGGGGGGCAATCAGCCCCAGCATTTT
CDR3 protein: CASSPLATGGGNQPQHF
D gene: TRBD1
V gene: TRBV27
J gene: TRBJ1-5
CDR3 length: 17
clone size: -

CDR3 DNA: TGTGCCAGCAGCGATCGGGGGCTTTCCTACGAGCAGTACTTC
CDR3 protein: CASSDRGLSYEQYF
D gene: -
V gene: TRBV7-2
J gene: TRBJ2-7
CDR3 length: 14
clone size: -

CDR3 DNA: TGTGCCAGCAACATTCCGGGACTCACCTACGAGCAGTACTTC
CDR3 protein: CASNIPGLTYEQYF
D gene: -
V gene: TRBV7-4
J gene: TRBJ2-7
CDR3 length: 14
clone size: once

CDR3 DNA: TGTGCCAGCTCACCAGAGGGGGCCTATGGCTACACCTTC
CDR3 protein: CASSPEGAYGYTF
D gene: TRBD1
V gene: TRBV18
J gene: TRBJ1-2
CDR3 length: 13
clone size: few

CDR3 DNA: TGTGCCAGCAGCTTGGCAGGGACTGGGGCCAACGTCCTGACTTTC
CDR3 protein: CASSLAGTGANVLTF
D gene: -
V gene: TRBV5-4
J gene: TRBJ2-6
CDR3 length: 15
clone size: -

CDR3 DNA: TGCGCCAGCAGCTTCGCGGGAGTATCCAATGAGCAGTTCTTC
CDR3 protein: CASSFAGVSNEQFF
D gene: TRBD2
V gene: TRBV5-1
J gene: TRBJ2-1
CDR3 length: 14
clone size: -

CDR3 DNA: TGTGCCATCAGTGAGGGACATGGCTACACCTTC
CDR3 protein: CAISEGHGYTF
D gene: -
V gene: TRBV10-3
J gene: TRBJ1-2
CDR3 length: 11
clone size: -

CDR3 DNA: TGTGCCAGCAGCGTAGTGGCCGTTGGGGGTGGCACTGAAGCTTTCTTT
CDR3 protein: CASSVVAVGGGTEAFF
D gene: -
V gene: TRBV9
J gene: TRBJ1-1
CDR3 length: 16
clone size: -

CDR3 DNA: TGTGCCAGCAGTTTGAGAGGGACAGGGGCGAACACTGAAGCTTTCTTT
CDR3 protein: CASSLRGTGANTEAFF
D gene: TRBD1
V gene: TRBV28
J gene: TRBJ1-1
CDR3 length: 16
clone size: -

CDR3 DNA: TGTGCCTGGAGTGTTGGTGGGGTTAATGAGCAGTTCTTC
CDR3 protein: CAWSVGGVNEQFF
D gene: -
V gene: TRBV30
J gene: TRBJ2-1
CDR3 length: 13
clone size: -

CDR3 DNA: TGTGCCAGCAGTCCCCGGGACAGGGTAAACACCATATATTTT
CDR3 protein: CASSPRDRVNTIYF
D gene: TRBD1
V gene: TRBV27
J gene: TRBJ1-3
CDR3 length: 14
clone size: few

CDR3 DNA: TGTGCCAGCAGCCTTCTACCGGGCCCCAAAAGTGAAAAACTGTTTTTT
CDR3 protein: CASSLLPGPKSEKLFF
D gene: -
V gene: TRBV28
J gene: TRBJ1-4
CDR3 length: 16
clone size: -

CDR3 DNA: TGTGCCAGCAGTTCAGTGGTTAGCTCCTACGAGCAGTACTTC
CDR3 protein: CASSSVVSSYEQYF
D gene: -
V gene: TRBV27
J gene: TRBJ2-7
CDR3 length: 14
clone size: -

CDR3 DNA: TGCAGCGTTGGAACGCCCGGGGGGGGGTCCTACAATGAGCAGTTCTTC
CDR3 protein: CSVGTPGGGSYNEQFF
D gene: TRBD2
V gene: TRBV29-1
J gene: TRBJ2-1
CDR3 length: 16
clone size: -

CDR3 DNA: TGTGCCAGCAGCCAAACCCTCGCGGGGGGCTACGAGCAGTACTTC
CDR3 protein: CASSQTLAGGYEQYF
D gene: TRBD2
V gene: TRBV5-4
J gene: TRBJ2-7
CDR3 length: 15
clone size: -

CDR3 DNA: TGTGCCAGCTCACCGGCGGGGGCAGATACGCAGTATTTT
CDR3 protein: CASSPAGADTQYF
D gene: TRBD2
V gene: TRBV18
J gene: TRBJ2-3
CDR3 length: 13
clone size: many

CDR3 DNA: TGTGCCAGCACCCAGGGCCCCATTAGCAATCAGCCCCAGCATTTT
CDR3 protein: CASTQGPISNQPQHF
D gene: -
V gene: TRBV7-9
J gene: TRBJ1-5
CDR3 length: 15
clone size: -

CDR3 DNA: TGCGCCAGCAGCCTATCCGGGACAGGGAGTTACGAGCAGTACTTC
CDR3 protein: CASSLSGTGSYEQYF
D gene: TRBD1
V gene: TRBV4-1
J gene: TRBJ2-7
CDR3 length: 15
clone size: -

CDR3 DNA: TGTGCCAGCAGCTCATCCGGTGGAGGTGGAAACACCATATATTTT
CDR3 protein: CASSSSGGGGNTIYF
D gene: -
V gene: TRBV7-7
J gene: TRBJ1-3
CDR3 length: 15
clone size: -

CDR3 DNA: TGTGCCAGCAGCTTACAGGAGGGGGCCTTCTACGAGCAGTACTTC
CDR3 protein: CASSLQEGAFYEQYF
D gene: -
V gene: TRBV7-2
J gene: TRBJ2-7
CDR3 length: 15
clone size: -

CDR3 DNA: TGTGCCAGTAGTCCGCGTGCCTTAGCGGCCTACGAGCAGTACTTC
CDR3 protein: CASSPRALAAYEQYF
D gene: -
V gene: TRBV19
J gene: TRBJ2-7
CDR3 length: 15
clone size: -

CDR3 DNA: TGTGCCAGCAGTTGGGGCGGGGGAACGGGGCAGTTCTTC
CDR3 protein: CASSWGGGTGQFF
D gene: TRBD2
V gene: TRBV27
J gene: TRBJ2-1
CDR3 length: 13
clone size: -

CDR3 DNA: TGTGCCAGCAGCCCTATCCCACCTCTAGCGGGAGGCCCCTACGAGCAGTACTTC
CDR3 protein: CASSPIPPLAGGPYEQYF
D gene: TRBD2
V gene: TRBV14
J gene: TRBJ2-7
CDR3 length: 18
clone size: -

CDR3 DNA: TGTGCCAGTAGTTCGTTCGGGAATGAGCAGTTCTTC
CDR3 protein: CASSSFGNEQFF
D gene: -
V gene: TRBV19
J gene: TRBJ2-1
CDR3 length: 12
clone size: -

CDR3 DNA: TGCGCCAGCAGCTTTGGGGGGACCTACAATGAGCAGTTCTTC
CDR3 protein: CASSFGGTYNEQFF
D gene: -
V gene: TRBV5-1
J gene: TRBJ2-1
CDR3 length: 14
clone size: -

CDR3 DNA: TGTGCCAGCTCACTTAGCGGGAGTAGTCAAGAGACCCAGTACTTC
CDR3 protein: CASSLSGSSQETQYF
D gene: TRBD2
V gene: TRBV18
J gene: TRBJ2-5
CDR3 length: 15
clone size: -

CDR3 DNA: TGCGCCAGCAGCACCCGACAGGGGGCCTACGAGCAGTACTTC
CDR3 protein: CASSTRQGAYEQYF
D gene: TRBD1
V gene: TRBV5-1
J gene: TRBJ2-7
CDR3 length: 14
clone size: -

CDR3 DNA: TGTGCCAGCAGCTTAACCTTTGACAGGAACAATGAGCAGTTCTTC
CDR3 protein: CASSLTFDRNNEQFF
D gene: -
V gene: TRBV7-3
J gene: TRBJ2-1
CDR3 length: 15
clone size: -

CDR3 DNA: TGTGCCACCAGCAGAGAACACTACGAGCAGTACTTC
CDR3 protein: CATSREHYEQYF
D gene: -
V gene: TRBV15
J gene: TRBJ2-7
CDR3 length: 12
clone size: -

CDR3 DNA: TGTGCCTGGAGTGTCTTTAGGAACACTGAAGCTTTCTTT
CDR3 protein: CAWSVFRNTEAFF
D gene: -
V gene: TRBV30
J gene: TRBJ1-1
CDR3 length: 13
clone size: -

CDR3 DNA: TGTGCCATCAGTGGCCCCGGGGGTTCGGGCACCGGGGAGCTGTTTTTT
CDR3 protein: CAISGPGGSGTGELFF
D gene: -
V gene: TRBV10-3
J gene: TRBJ2-2
CDR3 length: 16
clone size: -

CDR3 DNA: TGTGCCAGCAGCCGTGACACGATGCCTGGAAACACCATATATTTT
CDR3 protein: CASSRDTMPGNTIYF
D gene: -
V gene: TRBV7-9
J gene: TRBJ1-3
CDR3 length: 15
clone size: -

CDR3 DNA: TGCGCCAGCAGCGATCCCACAGGGGCGGGGGAGACCCAGTACTTC
CDR3 protein: CASSDPTGAGETQYF
D gene: -
V gene: TRBV5-1
J gene: TRBJ2-5
CDR3 length: 15
clone size: -

CDR3 DNA: TGTGCCAGCAGCGGTAGGACTAGCGTTAAAGGCTCGGATGAGCAGTTCTTC
CDR3 protein: CASSGRTSVKGSDEQFF
D gene: TRBD2
V gene: TRBV6-4
J gene: TRBJ2-1
CDR3 length: 17
clone size: -